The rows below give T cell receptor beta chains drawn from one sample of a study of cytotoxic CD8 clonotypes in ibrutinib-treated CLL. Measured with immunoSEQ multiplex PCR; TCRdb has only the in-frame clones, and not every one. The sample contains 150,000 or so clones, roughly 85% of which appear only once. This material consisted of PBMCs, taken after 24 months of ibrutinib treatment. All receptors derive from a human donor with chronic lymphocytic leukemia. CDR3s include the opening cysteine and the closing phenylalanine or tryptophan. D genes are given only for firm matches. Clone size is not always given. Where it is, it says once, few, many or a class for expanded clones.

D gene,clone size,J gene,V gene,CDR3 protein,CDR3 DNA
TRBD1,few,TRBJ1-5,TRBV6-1,CASSNSGGGQPQHF,TGTGCCAGCAGTAATTCAGGGGGAGGTCAGCCCCAGCATTTT
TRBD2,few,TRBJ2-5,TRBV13,CASSPGLAGVNEETQYF,TGTGCCAGCAGTCCTGGACTAGCGGGAGTAAATGAAGAGACCCAGTACTTC
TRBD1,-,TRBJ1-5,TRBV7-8,CASSAPQGSGNQPQHF,TGTGCCAGCAGCGCCCCACAGGGGTCGGGCAATCAGCCCCAGCATTTT
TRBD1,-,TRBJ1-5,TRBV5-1,CASSPGTDQPQHF,TGCGCCAGCAGTCCCGGGACAGATCAGCCCCAGCATTTT
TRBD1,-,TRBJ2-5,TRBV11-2,CASSLYTGGVRETQYF,TGTGCCAGCAGCTTATATACAGGGGGAGTGAGAGAGACCCAGTACTTC
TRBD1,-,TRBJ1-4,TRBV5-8,CASSSAGGGPNEKLFF,TGTGCCAGCAGCTCAGCAGGGGGCGGACCTAATGAAAAACTGTTTTTT
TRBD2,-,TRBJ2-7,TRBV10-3,CAISESGGSFNEQYF,TGTGCCATCAGTGAGTCGGGCGGGAGTTTTAACGAGCAGTACTTC
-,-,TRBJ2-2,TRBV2,CASSENGNTGELFF,TGTGCCAGCAGTGAAAACGGGAACACCGGGGAGCTGTTTTTT
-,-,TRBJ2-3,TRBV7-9,CASSTPRAGTDTQYF,TGTGCCAGCAGCACCCCCCGGGCTGGCACAGATACGCAGTATTTT
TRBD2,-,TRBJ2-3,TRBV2,CASRLAGTQTQYF,TGTGCCAGCAGGCTAGCGGGGACCCAGACGCAGTATTTT
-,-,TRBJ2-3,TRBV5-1,CASSPPGRRGDTQYF,TGCGCCAGCAGCCCTCCCGGTCGGCGGGGAGATACGCAGTATTTT
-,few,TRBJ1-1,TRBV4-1,CASSQDRQNTEAFF,TGCGCCAGCAGCCAAGATCGACAGAACACTGAAGCTTTCTTT
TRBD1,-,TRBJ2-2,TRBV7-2,CASSRDRAELGELFF,TGTGCCAGCAGCAGAGACAGGGCGGAGCTCGGGGAGCTGTTTTTT
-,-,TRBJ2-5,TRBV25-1,CASSESIQGGETQYF,TGTGCCAGCAGTGAATCAATACAGGGAGGGGAGACCCAGTACTTC
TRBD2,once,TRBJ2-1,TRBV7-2,CASSTTSVEQFF,TGTGCCAGCAGCACGACTAGCGTTGAGCAGTTCTTC
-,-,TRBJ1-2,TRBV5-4,CASSLEPMGGYTF,TGTGCCAGCAGCTTGGAACCGATGGGAGGCTACACCTTC
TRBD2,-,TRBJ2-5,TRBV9,CASSTGTNQETQYF,TGTGCCAGCAGCACCGGGACTAACCAAGAGACCCAGTACTTC
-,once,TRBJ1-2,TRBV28,CASSLGTANYGYTF,TGTGCCAGCAGTTTGGGCACAGCTAACTATGGCTACACCTTC
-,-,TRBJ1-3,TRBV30,CAWRHTTGARNTIYF,TGTGCCTGGAGGCATACCACCGGGGCCAGAAACACCATATATTTT
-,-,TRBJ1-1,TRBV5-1,CASRTSGTEAFF,TGCGCCAGCAGAACATCGGGCACTGAAGCTTTCTTT
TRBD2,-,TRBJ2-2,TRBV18,CASSPASGTFGELFF,TGTGCCAGCTCACCCGCCAGCGGGACCTTCGGGGAGCTGTTTTTT
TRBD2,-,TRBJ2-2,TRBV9,CASSVGGLAGGVGELFF,TGTGCCAGCAGCGTGGGGGGACTAGCGGGAGGAGTCGGGGAGCTGTTTTTT
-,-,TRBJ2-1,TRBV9,CASSVLFNEQFF,TGTGCCAGCAGCGTGCTCTTTAATGAGCAGTTCTTC
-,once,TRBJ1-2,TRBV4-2,CANSQDQNRPGYTF,TGTGCCAACAGCCAAGATCAGAACCGACCTGGCTACACCTTC
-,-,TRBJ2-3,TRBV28,CASSPTGTQYF,TGTGCCAGCAGTCCTACTGGTACGCAGTATTTT
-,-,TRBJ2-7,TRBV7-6,CASSLEGDSYEQYF,TGTGCCAGCAGCTTAGAAGGGGACTCCTACGAGCAGTACTTC
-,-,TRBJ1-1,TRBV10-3,CAISESRAGAFF,TGTGCCATCAGTGAGTCCAGGGCAGGGGCTTTCTTT
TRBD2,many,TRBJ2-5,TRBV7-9,CASSLESSGRRETQYF,TGTGCCAGCAGCTTAGAGTCTAGCGGGAGGCGGGAGACCCAGTACTTC
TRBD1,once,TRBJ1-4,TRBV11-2,CASSSITRDRGAEKLFF,TGTGCCAGCAGCTCGATTACCCGGGACAGGGGCGCGGAAAAACTGTTTTTT
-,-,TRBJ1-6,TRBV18,CASGTGTSPLHF,TGTGCCAGCGGTACGGGGACCTCACCCCTCCACTTT
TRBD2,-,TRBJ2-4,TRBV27,CASSSLTSGRPKNIQYF,TGTGCCAGCAGTTCACTAACTAGCGGGAGACCCAAAAACATTCAGTACTTC
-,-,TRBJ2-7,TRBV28,CASGGATYEQYF,TGTGCCAGCGGGGGGGCTACCTACGAGCAGTACTTC
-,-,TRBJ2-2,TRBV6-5,CASEPNRNTGELFF,TGTGCCAGCGAACCCAACAGGAACACCGGGGAGCTGTTTTTT
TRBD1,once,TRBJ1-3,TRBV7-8,CASSLLSRTGLSGNTIYF,TGTGCCAGCAGCTTACTGTCAAGGACAGGCCTCTCTGGAAACACCATATATTTT
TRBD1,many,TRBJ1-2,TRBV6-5,CASSLEQGTANYGYTF,TGTGCCAGCAGTTTGGAACAGGGGACAGCTAACTATGGCTACACCTTC
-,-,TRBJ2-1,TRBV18,CASSPPTNEQFF,TGTGCCAGCTCACCACCGACTAATGAGCAGTTCTTC
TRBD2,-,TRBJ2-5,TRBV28,CASSLWASGSPETQYF,TGTGCCAGCAGTTTATGGGCTAGCGGGAGTCCTGAGACCCAGTACTTC
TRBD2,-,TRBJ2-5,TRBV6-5,CASSYSSGGGQETQYF,TGTGCCAGCAGTTACTCTTCGGGAGGGGGTCAAGAGACCCAGTACTTC
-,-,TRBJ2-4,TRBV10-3,CAISDELAKNIQYF,TGTGCCATCAGTGACGAGCTAGCCAAAAACATTCAGTACTTC
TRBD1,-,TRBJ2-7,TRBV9,CASSDRLDRETEQYF,TGTGCCAGCAGCGACCGTCTCGACAGGGAGACCGAGCAGTACTTC
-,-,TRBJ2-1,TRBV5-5,CASSPPTNEQFF,TGTGCCAGCAGCCCACCGACCAATGAGCAGTTCTTC
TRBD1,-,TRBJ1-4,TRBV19,CASSIGRGHFESNEKLFF,TGTGCCAGTAGTATCGGAAGGGGGCACTTCGAGTCTAATGAAAAACTGTTTTTT
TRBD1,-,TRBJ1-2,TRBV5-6,CASSSNRGIGYTF,TGTGCCAGCAGCTCAAACAGGGGGATTGGCTACACCTTC
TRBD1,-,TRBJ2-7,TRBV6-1,CASSVGQGAYEQYF,TGTGCCAGCAGTGTTGGACAGGGGGCCTACGAGCAGTACTTC
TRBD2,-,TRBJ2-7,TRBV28,CASSVRGGSYEQYF,TGTGCCAGCAGTGTGCGGGGGGGAAGCTACGAGCAGTACTTC
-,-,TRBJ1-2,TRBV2,CASSGTGLGGYTF,TGTGCCAGCAGTGGAACAGGGTTAGGCGGCTACACCTTC
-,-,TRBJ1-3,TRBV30,CAYTAGYSGNTIYF,TGTGCCTATACCGCAGGCTACTCTGGAAACACCATATATTTT
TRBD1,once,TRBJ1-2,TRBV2,CASPGGSRGYTF,TGTGCCAGCCCAGGGGGCTCTAGGGGCTACACCTTC
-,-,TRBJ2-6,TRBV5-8,CASSTGQEASGANVLTF,TGTGCCAGCAGCACGGGACAAGAGGCCTCTGGGGCCAACGTCCTGACTTTC
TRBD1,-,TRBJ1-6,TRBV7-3,CASSFSRTGYNSPLHF,TGTGCCAGCAGCTTCTCACGGACAGGGTATAATTCACCCCTCCACTTT
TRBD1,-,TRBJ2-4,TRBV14,CASSHGDSKNIQYF,TGTGCCAGCAGCCATGGGGACAGCAAAAACATTCAGTACTTC
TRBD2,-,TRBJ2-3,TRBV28,CASGGGTDTQYF,TGTGCCAGCGGGGGGGGCACAGATACGCAGTATTTT
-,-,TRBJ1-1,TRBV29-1,CSVTRRENTEAFF,TGCAGCGTCACCAGACGGGAGAACACTGAAGCTTTCTTT
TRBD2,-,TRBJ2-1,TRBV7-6,CASSSSSGRFNNEQFF,TGTGCCAGCAGCTCGAGTAGCGGGAGATTTAACAATGAGCAGTTCTTC
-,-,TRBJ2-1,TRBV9,CASNRDRGFEQFF,TGTGCCAGCAACCGGGACCGGGGGTTTGAGCAGTTCTTC
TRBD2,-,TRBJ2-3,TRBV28,CASRTSGGADTQYF,TGTGCCAGCAGGACTAGCGGCGGGGCAGATACGCAGTATTTT
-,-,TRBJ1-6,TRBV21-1,CAPNQGQGPRSPLHF,TGTGCCCCAAATCAGGGACAGGGCCCAAGATCACCCCTCCACTTT